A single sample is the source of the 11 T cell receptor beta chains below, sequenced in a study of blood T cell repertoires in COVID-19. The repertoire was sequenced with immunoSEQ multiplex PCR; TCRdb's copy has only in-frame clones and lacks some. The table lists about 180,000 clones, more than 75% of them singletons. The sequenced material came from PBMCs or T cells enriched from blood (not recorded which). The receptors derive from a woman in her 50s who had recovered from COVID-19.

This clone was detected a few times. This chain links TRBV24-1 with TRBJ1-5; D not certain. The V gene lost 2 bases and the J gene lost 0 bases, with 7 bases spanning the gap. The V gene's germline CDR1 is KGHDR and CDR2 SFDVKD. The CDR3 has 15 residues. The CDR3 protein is CATSDSGNSNQPQHF. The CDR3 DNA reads TGTGCCACCAGTGATTCAGGTAATAGCAATCAGCCCCAGCATTTT.

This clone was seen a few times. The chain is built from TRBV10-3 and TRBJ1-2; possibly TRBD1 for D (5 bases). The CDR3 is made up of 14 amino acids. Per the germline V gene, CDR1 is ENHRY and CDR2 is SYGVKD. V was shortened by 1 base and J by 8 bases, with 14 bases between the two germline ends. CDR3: CAISEFGGSEGYTF. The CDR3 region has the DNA TGTGCCATCAGTGAGTTCGGGGGTTCGGAGGGCTACACCTTC.

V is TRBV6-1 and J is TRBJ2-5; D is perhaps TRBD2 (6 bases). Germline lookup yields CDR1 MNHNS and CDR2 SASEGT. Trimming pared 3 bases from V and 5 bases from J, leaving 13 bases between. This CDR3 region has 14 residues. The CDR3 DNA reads TGTGCCAGCAGTGAGGTCACTAGCTTGGAGACCCAGTACTTC. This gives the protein CASSEVTSLETQYF.

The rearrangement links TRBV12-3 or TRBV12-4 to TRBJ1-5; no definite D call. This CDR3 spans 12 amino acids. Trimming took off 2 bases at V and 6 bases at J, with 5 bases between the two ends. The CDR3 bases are TGTGCCAGCAGTTTACCCTTTCAGCCCCAGCATTTT. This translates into CASSLPFQPQHF.

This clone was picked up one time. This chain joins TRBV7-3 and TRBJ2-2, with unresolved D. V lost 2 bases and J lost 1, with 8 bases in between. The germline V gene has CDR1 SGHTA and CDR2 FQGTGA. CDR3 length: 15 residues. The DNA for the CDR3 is TGTGCCAGCAGCTTAGATGGCTTGAACACCGGGGAGCTGTTTTTT. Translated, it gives CASSLDGLNTGELFF.

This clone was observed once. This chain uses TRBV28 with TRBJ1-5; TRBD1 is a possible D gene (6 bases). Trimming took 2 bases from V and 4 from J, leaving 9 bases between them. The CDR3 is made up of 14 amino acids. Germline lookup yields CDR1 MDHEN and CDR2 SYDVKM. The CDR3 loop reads CASSLNRVNQPQHF. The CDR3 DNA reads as TGTGCCAGCAGTTTAAACAGGGTAAATCAGCCCCAGCATTTT.

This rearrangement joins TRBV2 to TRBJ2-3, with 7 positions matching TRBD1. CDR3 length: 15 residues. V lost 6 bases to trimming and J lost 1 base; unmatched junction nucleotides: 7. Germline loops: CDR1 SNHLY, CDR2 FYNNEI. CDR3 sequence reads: CASSLQGRGTDTQYF. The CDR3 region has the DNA TGTGCCAGCAGCCTACAGGGGAGAGGCACAGATACGCAGTATTTT.

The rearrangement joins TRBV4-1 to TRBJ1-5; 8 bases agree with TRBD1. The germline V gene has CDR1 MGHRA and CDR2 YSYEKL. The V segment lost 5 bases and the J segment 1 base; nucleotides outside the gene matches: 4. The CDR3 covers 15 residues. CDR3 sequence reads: CASSYDRGSNQPQHF. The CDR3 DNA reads TGCGCCAGCAGCTATGACAGGGGAAGCAATCAGCCCCAGCATTTT.

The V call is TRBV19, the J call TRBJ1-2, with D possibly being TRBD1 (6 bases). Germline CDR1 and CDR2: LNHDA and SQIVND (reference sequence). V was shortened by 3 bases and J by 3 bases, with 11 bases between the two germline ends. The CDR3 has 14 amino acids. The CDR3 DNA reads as TGTGCCAGTAGTATGATGAGGACAGACTATGGCTACACCTTC. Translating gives CASSMMRTDYGYTF. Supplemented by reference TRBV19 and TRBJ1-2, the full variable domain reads DGGITQSPKYLFRKEGQNVTLSCEQNLNHDAMYWYRQDPGQGLRLIYYSQIVNDFQKGDIAEGYSVSREKKESFPLTVTSAQKNPTAFYLCASSMMRTDYGYTFGSGTRLTVV.

The CDR3, as DNA: TGTGCCTGGAAGGGTGACAGTCCAAATCAGCCCCAGCATTTT. Translating it yields CAWKGDSPNQPQHF. The V gene is TRBV30, the J gene TRBJ1-5, with a tentative D call TRBD1 (5 bases). Per germline, CDR1 GTSNPN and CDR2 SVGIG (reference sequence). The CDR3 is made up of 14 amino acids. The V and J ends lost 4 bases and 4 bases respectively, with 14 bases between them.

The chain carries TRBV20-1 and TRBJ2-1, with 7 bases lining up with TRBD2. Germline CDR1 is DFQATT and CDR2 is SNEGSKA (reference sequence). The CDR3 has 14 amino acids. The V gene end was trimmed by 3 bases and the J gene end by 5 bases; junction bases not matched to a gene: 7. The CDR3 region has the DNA TGCAGTGCTAGTGGTATAGCGGGTCACAATGAGCAGTTCTTC. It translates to CSASGIAGHNEQFF.